This T cell receptor beta chain was identified in a study of cytotoxic CD8 clonotypes in ibrutinib-treated CLL (dated by TCRdb to the early 2020s). Concerning the study at large: The cohort included around 15 treatment-naive and 11 relapsed/refractory patients; about 18 were IGHV unmutated. Responses were partial in approximately 24 patients and complete in 2; after median 68 months follow-up, roughly 14 stayed in remission and approximately 12 progressed. Response samples were taken after a median of roughly 12 months on treatment, ranging from roughly 6 to 36 months. On average, each sample had some 250,000 productive templates and roughly 95,000 productive rearrangements. Longitudinal samples were available for 26 of the 86 trial participants. Cryopreserved peripheral blood mononuclear cells were obtained prior to treatment, at the time of response, and at either disease progression or sustained remission. All remission and progressive disease samples were collected while patients were still receiving ibrutinib.

The time point label, read with the paper, signifies: approximately 25 months on ibrutinib. For TCR beta library preparation, roughly 2.2 micrograms of genomic DNA were isolated from cryopreserved PBMCs. Longitudinal blood samples from CLL patients receiving ibrutinib monotherapy were subjected to high-throughput TCR beta sequencing. The patients were enrolled in a single-center, open-label phase 2 trial of ibrutinib monotherapy. V is shortened by 0 bases, J by 5 bases, and the region joining them spans 10 bases. Spanning cysteine to phenylalanine, the CDR3 consists of 14 amino acids. Just the 42-base CDR3 DNA is kept, in frame starting at base 1. The germline V gene (reference sequence) yields MNHEY for CDR1 and SMNVEV for CDR2. The goal of deep resolution MiSeq sequencing was a depth between 1 in 1 million and 1 in 200,000 T cells, and coverage averaged 10x per clonotype. The immunoSEQ hsTCRB Kit was used to generate TCR beta libraries. From the authors' description of their analysis: Data were analyzed with ImmunoSEQ Data Assistant and ImmunoSEQ Analyzer, with V, D and J genes assigned per IMGT definitions. Clonality, with values ranging from 0 to 1, was calculated as one minus the normalized Shannon entropy of productive rearrangement frequencies. Public clonotype analysis was restricted to overrepresented clonotypes comprising at least 0.05% of each patient's repertoire. Some 13 repertoires from age-matched healthy donors, obtained from immuneACCESS, served as clonality controls. TCRdb limited this immuneACCESS table to in-frame rearrangements with V and J called. A share of clones is missing; checked studies link under half to unresolved V genes, and the rest is unexplained. That table gives V, J and clone size, and the DNA gave D and trimming. The sample records approximately 92,000 clones, around 77% of which are singletons. The ten largest account for 20% to 25% of the sample.

In its sample, this clone was seen a few times. The antigen it recognizes is unknown. No base quality values were provided; no much bigger clone lies one nucleotide off. On the study overall, not on this receptor specifically: At baseline, clonality was higher than in age-matched healthy donors and showed a strong correlation with circulating CD8+ T-cell counts. Clonality rose at ibrutinib response, remained stable during sustained remission, and dropped back toward baseline at progression. Sampling times were not matched between sustained-remission and progressing patients, and lymph node repertoires were not studied. Public clonotypes were rare and either shrank or stayed stable during treatment, and the rise in clonality at ibrutinib response reflected expansion of private clonotypes.

Sequenced material: PBMCs, taken after 24 months of ibrutinib treatment. The sequence links TRBV27 to TRBJ1-2, with TRBD1 perhaps the D gene, on 5 matching bases. The clonotype comes from a human donor with chronic lymphocytic leukemia. The sequence in DNA is TGTGCCAGCAGTTTATCCGCGAGGGGATATGGCTACACCTTC. Its translation is CASSLSARGYGYTF.